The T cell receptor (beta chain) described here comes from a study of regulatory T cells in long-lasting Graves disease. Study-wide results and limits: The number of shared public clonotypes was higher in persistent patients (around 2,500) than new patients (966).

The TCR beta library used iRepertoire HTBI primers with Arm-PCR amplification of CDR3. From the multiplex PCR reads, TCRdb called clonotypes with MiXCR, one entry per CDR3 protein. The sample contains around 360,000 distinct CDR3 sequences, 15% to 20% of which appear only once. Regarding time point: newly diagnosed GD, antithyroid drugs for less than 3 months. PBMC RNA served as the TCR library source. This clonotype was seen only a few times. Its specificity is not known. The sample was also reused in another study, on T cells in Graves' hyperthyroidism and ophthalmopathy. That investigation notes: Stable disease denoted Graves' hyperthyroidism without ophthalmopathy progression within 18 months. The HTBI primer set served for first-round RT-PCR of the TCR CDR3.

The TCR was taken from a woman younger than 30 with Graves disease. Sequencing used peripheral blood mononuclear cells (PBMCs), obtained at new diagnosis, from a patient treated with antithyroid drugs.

In DNA form, the CDR3 reads TGTGCCAGCTCACCACCTAGGACTAGCCAAGAGACCCAGTACTTC. Its protein product is CASSPPRTSQETQYF. The chain links TRBV18 to TRBJ2-5; 7 nucleotides line up with TRBD2. The CDR3 runs 15 residues. The V segment lost 0 bases and the J segment 1 base; nucleotides outside the gene matches: 2. The V gene's germline CDR1 is KGHSH and CDR2 LQKENI.